This T cell receptor beta chain was found in a study of cytomegalovirus exposure and HLA in healthy donors. Findings of the study overall: In an earlier analysis, in approximately 630 donors, most V segments appeared productive either ~87% or ~30% of the time. The study designated 164 TCR beta chains cytomegalovirus-associated. Most observed TCR sequences were rare, whereas some public TCRs were detected in many donors.

CDR1 and CDR2 (germline): SGHAT, FQNNGV. CDR3 length equals 18 residues. Germline trimming cut 1 base from V and 5 bases from J; bases unmatched to any gene: 10. This clone was seen once. The antigen is not known. The PCR made use of 60 Vbeta and 13 Jbeta primers. Libraries were prepared by immunoSEQ multiplex PCR; TCRdb keeps only in-frame clonotypes and omits some of them. The sample comprises 45,000 to 65,000 clones, around four fifths of which are singletons, and 1.6% rests with the top ten. The TCR originated in a man younger than 45 in good health and CMV-seronegative. Sequenced: PBMCs. The chain combines TRBV11-2 with TRBJ2-2; 10 bases align to TRBD2. This chain's CDR3 is CASSLGLAGAPGTGELFF. CDR3 bases: TGTGCCAGCAGCTTAGGTCTAGCGGGGGCTCCAGGGACCGGGGAGCTGTTTTTT.